The table lists the clone carrying this T cell receptor (beta chain) with a count of one. Its antigen remains unidentified. V lost 4 bases and J 7 bases, leaving 17 bases between the germline ends. Per the germline V gene, CDR1 is SGHTS and CDR2 is YDEGEE. CDR3 length equals 15 residues. This record comes from a study of T cell responses to AZD1222 COVID-19 vaccine. Findings and limits, study-wide: Clonal diversity was possibly underestimated, and white British individuals and females predominated among donors. Across the whole spike, CD4 TCRs peaked at regions 160-218 and 743-854.

Profiling relied on immunoSEQ multiplex PCR, and the TCRdb table lists in-frame clones only, not all of them. The sample lists about 60,000 clones, 75% to 90% occurring once. The sequence came from an adult in good health. Sequencing used peripheral blood, obtained on day 0 of MenACWY control vaccination. The chain has TRBV5-8 and TRBJ1-4; D might be TRBD1 (5 bases). Written as DNA, the CDR3 is TGTGCCAGCAGCCCTCTGGGACGGTATTTTGAAAAACTGTTTTTT. Translating gives CASSPLGRYFEKLFF. Looking up the rest from reference TRBV5-8 and TRBJ1-4 gives the full variable domain: EAGVTQSPTHLIKTRGQQATLRCSPISGHTSVYWYQQALGLGLQFLLWYDEGEERNRGNFPPRFSGRQFPNYSSELNVNALELEDSALYLCASSPLGRYFEKLFFGSGTQLSVL.